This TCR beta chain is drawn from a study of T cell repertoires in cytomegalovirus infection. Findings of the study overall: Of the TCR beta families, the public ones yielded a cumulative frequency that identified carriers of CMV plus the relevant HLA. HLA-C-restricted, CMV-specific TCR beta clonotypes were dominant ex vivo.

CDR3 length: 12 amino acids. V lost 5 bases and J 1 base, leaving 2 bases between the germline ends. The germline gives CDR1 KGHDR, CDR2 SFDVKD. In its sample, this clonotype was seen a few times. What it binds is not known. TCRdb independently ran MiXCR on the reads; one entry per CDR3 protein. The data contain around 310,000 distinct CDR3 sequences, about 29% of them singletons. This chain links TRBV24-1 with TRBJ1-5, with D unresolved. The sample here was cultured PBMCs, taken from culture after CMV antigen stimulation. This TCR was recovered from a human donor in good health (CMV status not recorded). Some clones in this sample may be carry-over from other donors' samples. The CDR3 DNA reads TGTGCCACCAGTGTAAGCAATCAGCCCCAGCATTTT. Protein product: CATSVSNQPQHF.